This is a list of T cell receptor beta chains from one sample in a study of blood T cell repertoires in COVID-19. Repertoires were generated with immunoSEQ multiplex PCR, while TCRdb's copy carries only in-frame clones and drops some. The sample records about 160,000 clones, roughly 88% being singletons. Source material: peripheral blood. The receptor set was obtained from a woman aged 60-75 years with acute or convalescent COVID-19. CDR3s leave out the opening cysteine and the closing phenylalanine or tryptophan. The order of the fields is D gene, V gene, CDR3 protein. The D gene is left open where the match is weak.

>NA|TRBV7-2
ASSTTLNTGELF
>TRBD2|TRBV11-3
ASSPGGLGSYNEQF
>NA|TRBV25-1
ASSELGRETQY
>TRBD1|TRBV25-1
ASRQGPYEQY
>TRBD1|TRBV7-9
ASSLFSGTGSYNEQF
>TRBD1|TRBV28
ASSSGDSLSEKLF
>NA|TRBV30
AWSVTVLYGYT
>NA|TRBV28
ASSPRGGARTPLH
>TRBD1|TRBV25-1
ASSEYGDRGQDGYT
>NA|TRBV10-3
AITDRGYEQY
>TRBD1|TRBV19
ASSTTTGTGGNQPQH
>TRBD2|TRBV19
ASMSGGVTDTQY
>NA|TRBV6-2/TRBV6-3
ASSPGGSGMRELF
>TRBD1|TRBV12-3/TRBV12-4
ASSSYNRGEAF
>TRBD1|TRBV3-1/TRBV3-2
ASSRPGQGDEKLF
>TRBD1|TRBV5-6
ASSPDRGLSNQPQH
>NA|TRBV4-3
ASSQGGIGANYGYT
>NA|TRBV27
ASSTQDSNYGYT
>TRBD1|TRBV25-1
ASSGRTGNYGYT
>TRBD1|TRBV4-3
ASSQAPPGTGGYEQY
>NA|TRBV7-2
ASSPRGGPYSNQPQH
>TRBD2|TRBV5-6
ASSLLGGGSSYEQY
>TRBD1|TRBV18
ASSQRDRETYGYT
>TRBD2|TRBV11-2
ASSLGTSGRLETQY
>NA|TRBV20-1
SVAREVGYT
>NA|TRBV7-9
ASFFPGGGGNTIY
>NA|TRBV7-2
ASSSPGRRGTEAF